This T cell receptor (beta chain) was captured in a study of identical twins. TCRdb used MiXCR to reprocess the 5' RACE reads, holding one entry per CDR3 protein. This table holds 500,000 to 650,000 distinct CDR3 sequences, roughly 7.1% found once. Findings and limits, study-wide: In zero-insertion analyses, partial confounding could arise from invariant MAIT and iNKT cells. There were fewer insertions in abundant cord blood beta clonotypes, but memory repertoires showed no such pattern. Excess sharing between twins was weaker in beta out-of-frame sequences.

Healthy Caucasian donors formed the entire cohort. CDR1 and CDR2 (germline): MNHEY, SVGEGT. J was trimmed by 4 bases and V by 7 bases; bases with no gene match: 7. The length of the CDR3 is 15 residues. This clonotype was recorded at least ten times. No antigen is known for it. These data are also associated with another study on yellow fever vaccine responses in identical twins.

The genes are TRBV6-2 or TRBV6-3 and TRBJ2-1; TRBD2 matches at 10 bases. This TCR was sampled from a woman aged 18 to 35 in good health. Input material: PBMCs. The CDR3 nucleotides read TGTGCCAGCACCCAATTGGGACTAGCGTACAATGAGCAGTTCTTC. Amino acids: CASTQLGLAYNEQFF.